This T cell receptor beta chain was sequenced in a study of CD8+ T cells in alopecia areata. Study details: Administration of oral tofacitinib to treated patients was at 5 to 10 mg twice daily.

Study-level findings and limits: With tofacitinib ongoing, many expanded lesional clones persisted in both scalp and blood. Lesional scalp exceeded normal scalp in clonality, especially in alopecia totalis/universalis. Administration of tofacitinib significantly diminished scalp clonality and expanded CD8+ clones within the top 100.

Treatment noted: oral pan-JAK inhibitor, 5-10 mg twice daily. Following extraction, RNA underwent reverse transcription to cDNA, which served as the sequencing template. Sequenced by immunoSEQ multiplex PCR; TCRdb stores in-frame clones only, minus some. The sample holds 190,000 or so clones; more than 45% are singletons and the top ten take 5.5%. CDR1 and CDR2 from the germline V gene are SSHAT and FNYEAQ (reference sequence). This CDR3 spans 14 amino acids. V lost 3 bases and J 4 bases, leaving 12 bases between the germline ends. With regard to this clone: Its specificity is not known.

This receptor was identified in a human donor with alopecia areata. The rearrangement links TRBV7-7 to TRBJ2-5, with D perhaps TRBD1 or TRBD2 (5 bases each). The source material was CD4+ T cells sorted from blood, sampled at week 24, from a patient treated with tofacitinib. CDR3 in DNA: TGTGCCAGCAGCTTCTGCCGGGGCCGAGAGACCCAGTACTTC. The encoded protein is CASSFCRGRETQYF.